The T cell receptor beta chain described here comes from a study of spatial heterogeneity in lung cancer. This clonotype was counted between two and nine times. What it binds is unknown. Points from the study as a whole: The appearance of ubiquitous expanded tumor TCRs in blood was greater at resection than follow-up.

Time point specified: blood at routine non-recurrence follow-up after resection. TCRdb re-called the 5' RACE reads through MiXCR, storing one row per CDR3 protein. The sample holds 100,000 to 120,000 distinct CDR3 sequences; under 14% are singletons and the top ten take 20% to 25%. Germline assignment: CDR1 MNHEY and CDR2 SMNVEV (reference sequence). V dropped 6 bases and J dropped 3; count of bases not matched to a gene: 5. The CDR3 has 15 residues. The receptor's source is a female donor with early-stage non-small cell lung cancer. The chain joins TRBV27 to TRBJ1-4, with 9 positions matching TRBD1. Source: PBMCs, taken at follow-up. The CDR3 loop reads CASSHRGLANEKLFF. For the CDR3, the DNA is TGTGCCAGCAGCCACAGGGGGCTAGCTAATGAAAAACTGTTTTTT. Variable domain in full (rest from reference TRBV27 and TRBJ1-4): EAQVTQNPRYLITVTGKKLTVTCSQNMNHEYMSWYRQDPGLGLRQIYYSMNVEVTDKGDVPEGYKVSRKEKRNFPLILESPSPNQTSLYFCASSHRGLANEKLFFGSGTQLSVL.